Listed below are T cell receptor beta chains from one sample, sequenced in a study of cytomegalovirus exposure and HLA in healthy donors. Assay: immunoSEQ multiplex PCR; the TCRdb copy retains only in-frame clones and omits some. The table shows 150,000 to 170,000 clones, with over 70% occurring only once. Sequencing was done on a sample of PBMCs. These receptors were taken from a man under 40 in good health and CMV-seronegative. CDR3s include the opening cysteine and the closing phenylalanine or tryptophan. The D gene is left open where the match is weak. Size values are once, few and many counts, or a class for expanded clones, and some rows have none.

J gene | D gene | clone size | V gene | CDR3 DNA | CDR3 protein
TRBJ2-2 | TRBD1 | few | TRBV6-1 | TGTGCCAGCAGTGAGTTTGGGACAGGGGCCCCCGGGGAGCTGTTTTTT | CASSEFGTGAPGELFF
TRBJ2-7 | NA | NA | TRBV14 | TGTGCCAGCAGCCACCTGTCGGGCGAGCAGTACTTC | CASSHLSGEQYF
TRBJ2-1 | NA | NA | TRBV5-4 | TGTGCCAGCAGCCGACGGACTACCAGCTCCTACAATGAGCAGTTCTTC | CASSRRTTSSYNEQFF
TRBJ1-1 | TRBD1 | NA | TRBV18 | TGTGCCAGCTCCCCCTATGACAGGGGTACTGAAGCTTTCTTT | CASSPYDRGTEAFF
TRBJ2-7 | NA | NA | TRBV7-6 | TGTGCCAGCAGCGCCGGCGGGGAGCAGTACTTC | CASSAGGEQYF
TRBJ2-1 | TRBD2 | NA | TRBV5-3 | TGTGCCAGAAGCTTGTGGAGCGGGGGATACAATGAGCAGTTCTTC | CARSLWSGGYNEQFF
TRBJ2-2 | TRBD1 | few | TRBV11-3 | TGTGCCAGCAGCTTAACGGGACAGGGACCCGGGGAGCTGTTTTTT | CASSLTGQGPGELFF
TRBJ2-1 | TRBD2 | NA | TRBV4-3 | TGCGCCAGCAGCCAAGATCGACTAGCGGGGGTCAATGAGCAGTTCTTC | CASSQDRLAGVNEQFF
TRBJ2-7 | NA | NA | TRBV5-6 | TGTGCCAGCAGCTTGGGACTACGCTCCTACGAGCAGTACTTC | CASSLGLRSYEQYF
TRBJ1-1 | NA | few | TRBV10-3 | TGTGCCATCAGTGAGCCTTATAGCACCAGTGAAGCTTTCTTT | CAISEPYSTSEAFF
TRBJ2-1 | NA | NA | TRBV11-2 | TGTGCCAGCAGCGGCGGGGGCGCTTTGGTTTCCTACAATGAGCAGTTCTTC | CASSGGGALVSYNEQFF
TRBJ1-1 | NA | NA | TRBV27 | TGTGCCAGCAGTTTATACCAGGGTATCACTGAAGCTTTCTTT | CASSLYQGITEAFF
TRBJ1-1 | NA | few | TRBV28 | TGTGCCAGCAGTCCCGGGGGAGATTATTACACTGAAGCTTTCTTT | CASSPGGDYYTEAFF
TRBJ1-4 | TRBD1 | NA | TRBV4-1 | TGCGCCAGCAGTCGGGACAGGGGGCGAGTAAGGGAAAAACTGTTTTTT | CASSRDRGRVREKLFF
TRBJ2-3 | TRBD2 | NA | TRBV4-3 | TGCGCCAGCAGCCAGGTCGGGGGGGGAACAGATACGCAGTATTTT | CASSQVGGGTDTQYF
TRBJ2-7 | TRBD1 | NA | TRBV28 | TGTGCCAGCAGCCTCGGACAGGTCTACGAGCAGTACTTC | CASSLGQVYEQYF
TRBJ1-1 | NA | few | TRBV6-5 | TGTGCCAGCAGTGAGACAGGTAAGGCTGAAGCTTTCTTT | CASSETGKAEAFF
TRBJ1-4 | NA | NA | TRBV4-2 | TGTGCCAGCAGCCCACAGGTTCCAAATGAAAAACTGTTTTTT | CASSPQVPNEKLFF
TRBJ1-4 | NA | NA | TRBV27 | TGTGCCAGCAGCCCCGTGATTGGGGGAGGGGGAGAAAAACTGTTTTTT | CASSPVIGGGGEKLFF
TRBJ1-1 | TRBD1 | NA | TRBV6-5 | TGTGCCAGCAGTTATCTTCAGGGGGTGAGTGAAGCTTTCTTT | CASSYLQGVSEAFF
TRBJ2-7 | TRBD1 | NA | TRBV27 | TGTGCCAGCAGCTTGTCTTACGGGACAGGGGGCAAGTACTTC | CASSLSYGTGGKYF
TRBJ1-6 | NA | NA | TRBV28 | TGTGCCAGCAGTTTACCCCTATATAATTCACCCCTCCACTTT | CASSLPLYNSPLHF
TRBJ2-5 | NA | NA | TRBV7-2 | TGTGCCAGCAGCCGGTCCTCCGGGGAAGGAGAGACCCAGTACTTC | CASSRSSGEGETQYF
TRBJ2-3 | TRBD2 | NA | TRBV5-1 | TGCGCCAGCAGCTTCACTAGCGGGAGCACAGATACGCAGTATTTT | CASSFTSGSTDTQYF
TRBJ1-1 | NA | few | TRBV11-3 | TGTGCCAGCAGCTCAACAGGGCGGAACACTGAAGCTTTCTTT | CASSSTGRNTEAFF
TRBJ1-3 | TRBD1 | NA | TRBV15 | TGTGCCACCAGCAGAGCCATGGGACAGGGGAGAAACACCATATATTTT | CATSRAMGQGRNTIYF
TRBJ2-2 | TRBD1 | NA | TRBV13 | TGTGCCAGCAGCTTAGGTCTCCTCTCCGGGACAGCGAACACCGGGGAGCTGTTTTTT | CASSLGLLSGTANTGELFF
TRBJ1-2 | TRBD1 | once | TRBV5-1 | TGCGCCAGCAGCCTCGGGACAGGGTTTGGCTACACCTTC | CASSLGTGFGYTF
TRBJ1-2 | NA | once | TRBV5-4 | TGTGCCAGCAGCTTGGGAACGGGATTCCTTACCTTC | CASSLGTGFLTF